The source of this T cell receptor (beta chain) is a study of metastatic and nonmetastatic thyroid tumors. Study as a whole: Comparison of repertoires was carried out across blood and tumor or nodule tissue from malignant and benign thyroid patients. Study-wide points: Malignant tumors reportedly showed significantly higher TCR beta diversity than benign nodules in both blood and tumor.

All patients reached thyroid surgery having received no treatment beforehand. Trimming shortened V by 5 bases and J by 5 bases, and 12 bases separated the two germline ends. The germline gives CDR1 DFQATT, CDR2 SNEGSKA (reference sequence). The length of the CDR3 is 12 residues. This clone occurred a few times. No antigen is known for it. Under the authors' procedure: Using the CDR3 differences seen across clinicopathological groups, the authors built a distant-metastasis classifier for papillary thyroid cancer, which was meant to discriminate distant-metastatic patients. Through MiXCR, TCRdb re-clonotyped the PCR reads. The authors' filters were not applied to this entry. Here the sample spans approximately 42,000 clones, approximately 24% being singletons.

The TCR originated in a female donor with papillary thyroid cancer or a benign thyroid nodule (not recorded which). Some clones in this sample may be carry-over from other donors' samples. This chain uses TRBV20-1 with TRBJ1-1; D is uncertain. Material: tumor tissue. The CDR3 reads CSAWNGETEAFF. The DNA of the CDR3 is TGCAGTGCTTGGAACGGGGAAACTGAAGCTTTCTTT.